Sequencing of this T cell receptor beta chain was carried out in a study of shared clonotypes between healthy human individuals. In germline, CDR1 is SGHTA, CDR2 FQGNSA. The CDR3 spans 15 residues. V lost 3 bases and J lost 3; bases outside the gene matches: 7. Assay execution proceeded at the deep level. Measured with immunoSEQ multiplex PCR; TCRdb has only the in-frame clones, and not every one. The sample carries about 700,000 clones, over 65% recorded once. The chain uses TRBV7-2 and TRBJ2-5; 7 bases agree with TRBD1. Sequencing was carried out using memory CD4+ T cells sorted from blood. Stated subset: CD45RA-negative fraction. The source is a woman aged 25 to 39 in good health. The CDR3 DNA reads as TGTGCCAGCAGCTTTTCGACAGGGTCAAAAGAGACCCAGTACTTC. Its protein is CASSFSTGSKETQYF.